This paragraph reports one T cell receptor (beta chain). This CDR3 contains 15 residues. Per germline, CDR1 MNHEY and CDR2 SMNVEV (reference sequence). The V gene lost 2 bases and the J gene lost 4 bases, with 11 bases spanning the gap. The data are from a study of identical twins. cDNA molecules carried unique molecular identifiers, and template switching added a universal primer site. TCRdb re-called the 5' RACE reads through MiXCR, storing one row per CDR3 protein. The repertoire has roughly 240,000 distinct CDR3 sequences, approximately 7% of them found once; the top ten carry under 4%. This sample was also put to use in a study of yellow fever vaccine responses in identical twins. From that study: Twins reportedly showed a vaccine T cell response that seemed partly convergent and partly personalized.

Sequenced sample: memory (CD45RO+) T cells sorted from blood. This TCR derives from a woman aged 18-29 years in good health. The rearrangement joins TRBV27 to TRBJ2-2; perhaps D is TRBD1 or TRBD2 (5 bases each). CDR3 amino acids: CASSLVWGSTGELFF. DNA for the CDR3: TGTGCCAGCAGTTTAGTCTGGGGGAGCACCGGGGAGCTGTTTTTT.